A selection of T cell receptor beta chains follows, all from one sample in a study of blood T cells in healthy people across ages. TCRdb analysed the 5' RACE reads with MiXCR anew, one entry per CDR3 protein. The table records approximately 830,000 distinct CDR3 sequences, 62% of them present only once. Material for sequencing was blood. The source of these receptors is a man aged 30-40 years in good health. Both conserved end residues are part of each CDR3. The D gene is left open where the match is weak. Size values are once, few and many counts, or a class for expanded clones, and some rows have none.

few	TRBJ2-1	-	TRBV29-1	CSVESSEGYNEQFF	TGCAGCGTTGAGTCCAGCGAGGGTTACAATGAGCAGTTCTTC
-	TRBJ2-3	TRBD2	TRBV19	CASSTRDYPTDTQYF	TGTGCCAGTAGTACCAGGGACTACCCCACAGATACGCAGTATTTT
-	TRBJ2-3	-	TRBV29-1	CSVAGLVTDTQYF	TGCAGCGTGGCGGGCCTAGTGACAGATACGCAGTATTTT
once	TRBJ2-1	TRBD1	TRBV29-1	CSVEGDRVTYNEQFF	TGCAGCGTTGAAGGAGACAGGGTAACATACAATGAGCAGTTCTTC
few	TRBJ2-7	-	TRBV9	CASSVAPGQDYEQYF	TGTGCCAGCAGCGTAGCTCCAGGGCAGGACTACGAGCAGTACTTC
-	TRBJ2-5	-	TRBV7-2	CASSLTGIETQYF	TGTGCCAGCAGCCTGACAGGAATAGAGACCCAGTACTTC
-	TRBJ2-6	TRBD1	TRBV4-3	CASSQALTGAGANVLTF	TGCGCCAGCAGCCAAGCCCTGACAGGGGCCGGGGCCAACGTCCTGACTTTC
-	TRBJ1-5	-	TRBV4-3	CASSQGVDQPQHF	TGCGCCAGCAGCCAGGGTGTAGATCAGCCCCAGCATTTT
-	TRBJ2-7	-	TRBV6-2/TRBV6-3	CASSYLVGKGRETYEQYF	TGTGCCAGCAGTTACCTTGTCGGGAAGGGGCGCGAGACCTACGAGCAGTACTTC
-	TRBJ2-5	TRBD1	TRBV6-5	CASRDETGVWQYF	TGTGCCAGCAGGGACGAAACAGGGGTTTGGCAGTACTTC
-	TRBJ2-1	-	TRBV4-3	CASSQDLISGVGSYNEQFF	TGCGCCAGCAGCCAAGATCTGATATCCGGCGTGGGCTCCTACAATGAGCAGTTCTTC
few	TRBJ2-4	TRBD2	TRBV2	CASSESFGLAQRIQYF	TGTGCCAGCAGTGAATCCTTTGGACTAGCCCAACGGATTCAGTACTTC
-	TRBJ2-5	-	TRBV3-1	CASSQDPVRETQYF	TGTGCCAGCAGCCAAGATCCAGTACGGGAGACCCAGTACTTC
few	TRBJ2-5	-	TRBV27	CASRNRVRTQYF	TGTGCCAGCAGGAACAGGGTTAGGACCCAGTACTTC
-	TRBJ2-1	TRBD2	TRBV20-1	CSARAPMPAGGQWANEQFF	TGCAGTGCTAGAGCCCCAATGCCGGCGGGGGGGCAATGGGCGAATGAGCAGTTCTTC
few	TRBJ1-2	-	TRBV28	CASSISGRAYGYTF	TGTGCCAGCAGCATTTCAGGACGGGCCTATGGCTACACCTTC
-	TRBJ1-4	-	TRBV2	CASSAPGAGEKLFF	TGTGCCAGCAGTGCCCCGGGGGCGGGTGAAAAACTGTTTTTT
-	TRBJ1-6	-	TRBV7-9	CASSLQSSYNSPLHF	TGTGCCAGCAGCTTACAGAGCTCCTATAATTCACCCCTCCACTTT
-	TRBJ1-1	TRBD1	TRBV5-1	CASSSDRYTEAFF	TGCGCCAGCAGCTCGGACAGGTACACTGAAGCTTTCTTT
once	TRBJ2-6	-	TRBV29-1	CSVVMRRAGANVLTF	TGCAGCGTTGTAATGAGGAGGGCTGGGGCCAACGTCCTGACTTTC
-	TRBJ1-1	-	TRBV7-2	CASSSQGWGTEAFF	TGTGCCAGCAGCTCCCAGGGGTGGGGTACTGAAGCTTTCTTT
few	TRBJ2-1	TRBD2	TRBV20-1	CSALSGGAGNEQFF	TGCAGTGCTCTTAGCGGGGGGGCGGGAAATGAGCAGTTCTTC
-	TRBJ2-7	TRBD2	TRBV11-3	CASSFEREAEQYF	TGTGCCAGCAGCTTCGAGCGGGAGGCCGAGCAGTACTTC
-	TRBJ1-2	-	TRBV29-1	CSVEGVGRIDYGYTF	TGCAGCGTTGAAGGGGTCGGGAGAATCGACTATGGCTACACCTTC
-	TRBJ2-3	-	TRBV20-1	CSARSTDRTDTQYF	TGCAGTGCTAGATCAACAGACCGAACAGATACGCAGTATTTT
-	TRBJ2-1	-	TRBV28	CASSLGQPRDSYNEQFF	TGTGCCAGCAGTTTAGGACAGCCCCGCGACTCCTACAATGAGCAGTTCTTC
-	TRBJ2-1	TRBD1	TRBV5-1	CASSLLRDRGYNEQFF	TGCGCCAGCAGCTTGCTCCGGGACAGGGGCTACAATGAGCAGTTCTTC
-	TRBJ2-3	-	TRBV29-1	CSVEGGTTVQYF	TGCAGCGTTGAAGGGGGTACGACAGTTCAGTATTTT
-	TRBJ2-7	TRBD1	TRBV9	CASSVQGTGGPYEQYF	TGTGCCAGCAGCGTTCAAGGGACAGGGGGGCCCTACGAGCAGTACTTC
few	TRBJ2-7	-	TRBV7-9	CASSLEFPYEQYF	TGTGCCAGCAGCTTAGAATTCCCCTACGAGCAGTACTTC
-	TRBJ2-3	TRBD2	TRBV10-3	CAISESIASGVSTDTRYF	TGTGCCATCAGTGAGTCGATAGCCAGCGGGGTTAGCACAGATACGCGGTATTTT
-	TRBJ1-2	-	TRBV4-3	CASSQEYSSYGYTF	TGCGCCAGCAGCCAAGAGTACAGTAGCTATGGCTACACCTTC